These 9 T cell receptor beta chains were all obtained from the same sample, sequenced in a study of a mutant IDH1 vaccine in newly diagnosed glioma. Their antigens are not known. Measured with immunoSEQ multiplex PCR; TCRdb has only the in-frame clones, and not every one. The sample contains 25,000 to 35,000 clones, about 85% of which appear only once. Specified time point: week 23, last vaccination. It was 300 ug of mutant IDH1 20-mer peptide that made up each vaccine dose, given with topical imiquimod. The source material was PBMCs, sampled from a glioma patient whose treatment included an IDH1 peptide vaccine. The receptors shown here come from a woman younger than 30 with glioma.

This clone was seen once. This CDR3 is CASSGGRSSYNEQFF. CDR3 DNA sequence: TGCGCCAGCAGTGGTGGGAGGAGCTCCTACAATGAGCAGTTCTTC. V gene TRBV10-2 combines with J gene TRBJ2-1, with D maybe TRBD2 (6 bases). Trimming removed 4 bases at V and 0 bases at J, with 10 bases between. The CDR3 length is 15 residues. Germline CDR1 reads WSHSY; CDR2 reads SAAADI.

Judged by abundance, this clone is medium-sized. The J gene is TRBJ1-5, the V gene TRBV19, with 7 bases identical to TRBD1. Losses at the gene ends were 3 bases for V and 4 bases for J; bases not matched to a gene: 9. The CDR3 sequence is 16 residues long. CDR1 LNHDA and CDR2 SQIVND come from the germline V gene (reference sequence). CDR3 sequence (DNA): TGTGCCAGTAGTATTAACCGGGACAGCGCAAATCAGCCCCAGCATTTT. Translated: CASSINRDSANQPQHF. Supplemented by reference TRBV19 and TRBJ1-5, the full variable domain reads DGGITQSPKYLFRKEGQNVTLSCEQNLNHDAMYWYRQDPGQGLRLIYYSQIVNDFQKGDIAEGYSVSREKKESFPLTVTSAQKNPTAFYLCASSINRDSANQPQHFGDGTRLSIL.

The chain carries TRBV7-6 and TRBJ2-5; D possibly uses TRBD1 or TRBD2 (5 bases each). CDR3 length: 13 amino acids. CDR1 is SGHVS, CDR2 FNYEAQ, per germline. The V and J ends lost 5 bases and 3 bases respectively, with 10 bases between them. CDR3: CASSRGPKETQYF. The CDR3 DNA reads TGTGCCAGCAGCCGGGGACCGAAAGAGACCCAGTACTTC.

The V and J genes are TRBV7-8 and TRBJ2-1; 14 bases agree with TRBD2. Germline lookup yields CDR1 SGHVS and CDR2 FQNEAQ. This CDR3 region has 16 residues. V gave up 5 bases and J gave up 10 bases; unmatched junction bases: 10. CDR3 protein: CASSPGTSGSKGEQFF. As DNA, the CDR3 is TGTGCCAGCAGCCCAGGGACTAGCGGGAGTAAGGGGGAGCAGTTCTTC.

The V gene is TRBV27, the J gene TRBJ1-1; 7 nucleotides match TRBD1. The length of the CDR3 is 15 residues. V dropped 7 bases and J dropped 4; count of bases not matched to a gene: 12. Germline V CDR1 and CDR2: MNHEY, SMNVEV (reference sequence). CDR3 in DNA: TGTGCCAGCAAGGAGACAGGGTCGGGGGGCACTGAAGCTTTCTTT. Translated, it gives CASKETGSGGTEAFF.

V is TRBV11-2 and J is TRBJ1-6; 11 bases map to TRBD1. V was pared by 8 bases and J by 7 bases, with 7 bases of the junction left unmatched. Germline V lookup: CDR1 SGHAT, CDR2 FQNNGV. The CDR3 runs 15 residues. CDR3 DNA sequence: TGTGCCAGCGCCCGACGGGACAGGGGGAATTCACCCCTCCACTTT. This codes for CASARRDRGNSPLHF.

The chain recombines TRBV19 with TRBJ2-7; tentative D call: TRBD2 (7 bases). This CDR3 region has 14 residues. Germline V gives CDR1 LNHDA, CDR2 SQIVND (reference sequence). The V gene lost 4 bases and the J gene lost 4 bases, with 14 bases spanning the gap. In DNA, the CDR3 is TGTGCCAGTAGTAAATCGGGGGGCTTTTACGAGCAGTACTTC. This codes for CASSKSGGFYEQYF.

The genes are TRBV27 and TRBJ2-7; TRBD2 agrees at 9 bases. The CDR3 has 16 amino acids. V lost 4 bases, J lost 3 bases, and 10 bases stayed unmatched. Germline loops: CDR1 MNHEY, CDR2 SMNVEV (reference sequence). The chain's CDR3 is CASSSSRSSGNYEQYF. The CDR3 bases are TGTGCCAGCAGTTCCTCCCGGTCTAGCGGGAACTACGAGCAGTACTTC.

The chain employs TRBV5-1 and TRBJ2-1; D tentatively fits TRBD1 or TRBD2 (6 bases each). Germline assignment: CDR1 SGHRS and CDR2 YFSETQ. This CDR3 comprises 15 residues. V dropped 4 bases and J dropped 10 bases, with 21 bases sitting between them. CDR3 sequence reads: CASSQDPGVQGEQFF. The CDR3 DNA reads TGCGCCAGCAGCCAAGATCCGGGGGTTCAGGGGGAGCAGTTCTTC.